This T cell receptor beta chain was sequenced in a study of CD8 T cells in ankylosing spondylitis. Study results and caveats: As reported, disease-linked clones showed significant enrichment in matched ankylosing spondylitis synovial fluid. A TCR beta motif made of fewer than 10 highly homologous variants seemed typical of ankylosing spondylitis blood.

Each CDR3 protein gets one entry after TCRdb re-called the 5' RACE reads with MiXCR. The table has hundreds of thousands of distinct CDR3 sequences, 25% to 30% seen once; the top ten hold about 0.92%. A note on this clonotype: Its antigen is unknown.

Sample: blood, either unsorted or a sorted T cell fraction (not recorded which). The TCR comes from a male donor with ankylosing spondylitis.

The CDR3 bases are TGCAGCGTTGAGGGTCTACAGCCTCCTGAAGCTTTCTTT. Translated, it gives CSVEGLQPPEAFF. The V call is TRBV29-1, the J call TRBJ1-1, with unresolved D. The CDR3 length is 13 residues. In germline, CDR1 is SQVTM, CDR2 ANQGSEA. The germline V and J ends were trimmed by 3 bases and 6 bases, with 14 bases remaining between them.